The 3 T cell receptor beta chains listed next were all sequenced from one sample in a study of blood T cell repertoires in COVID-19. Profiled with immunoSEQ multiplex PCR; TCRdb holds only in-frame clones, not every one. This sample has 150,000 to 200,000 clones, with about 80% found just once. The sample consisted of PBMCs or T cells enriched from blood (not recorded which). These receptor sequences come from an older woman with acute COVID-19.

This clone was found once. The chain is built from TRBV5-1 and TRBJ1-2; TRBD1 matches at 9 bases. Germline-derived CDR1 and CDR2 are SGHRS and YFSETQ. Trimming took 4 bases from V and 5 from J; bases not matched to a gene: 6. The CDR3 length is 14 residues. The CDR3 protein is CASSPGQGVYGYTF. The CDR3, as DNA: TGCGCCAGCAGCCCGGGACAGGGTGTGTATGGCTACACCTTC.

This chain joins TRBV7-2 and TRBJ1-2; weak D call: TRBD1 (5 bases). The CDR3 spans 14 residues. CDR1 and CDR2 (germline): SGHTA, FQGNSA. The ends were cut back, 2 bases at V and 8 bases at J, with 15 bases in the middle. The CDR3 DNA sequence: TGTGCCAGCAGCTTACCGGGGGGAATAGGCGGCTACACCTTC. This translates into CASSLPGGIGGYTF.

This clone appeared a few times. The chain is built from TRBV4-3 and TRBJ1-2; 9 bases agree with TRBD1. Germline loops: CDR1 LGHNA, CDR2 YSLEER. J lost 1 base, V lost 4 bases, and 7 bases had no gene match. The length of the CDR3 is 16 residues. CDR3 region: CASSPSGTGNNYGYTF. The CDR3 bases are TGCGCCAGCAGCCCGAGCGGGACAGGGAATAACTATGGCTACACCTTC.